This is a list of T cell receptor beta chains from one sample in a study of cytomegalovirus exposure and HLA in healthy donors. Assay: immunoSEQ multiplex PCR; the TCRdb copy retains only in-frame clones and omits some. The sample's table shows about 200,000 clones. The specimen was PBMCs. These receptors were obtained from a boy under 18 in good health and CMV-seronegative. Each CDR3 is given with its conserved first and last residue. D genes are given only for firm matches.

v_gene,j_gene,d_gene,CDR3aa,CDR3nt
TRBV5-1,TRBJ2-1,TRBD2,CASSRGVDYNEQFF,TGCGCCAGCAGCCGGGGGGTTGACTACAATGAGCAGTTCTTC
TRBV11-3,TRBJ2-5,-,CASSFRSDQETQYF,TGTGCCAGCAGCTTTCGGTCGGACCAAGAGACCCAGTACTTC
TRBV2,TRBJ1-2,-,CATTKYYGYTF,TGTGCCACCACAAAATACTATGGCTACACCTTC
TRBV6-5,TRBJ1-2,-,CASSYSAGAIGYTF,TGTGCCAGCAGTTACTCGGCGGGGGCCATTGGCTACACCTTC
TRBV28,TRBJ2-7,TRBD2,CASSLPPGLAGGQLYEQYF,TGTGCCAGCAGTTTGCCCCCCGGGCTAGCGGGGGGCCAGCTCTACGAGCAGTACTTC
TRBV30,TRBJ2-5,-,CAWDLDRQETQYF,TGTGCCTGGGATCTCGACAGGCAAGAGACCCAGTACTTC
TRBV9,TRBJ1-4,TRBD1,CASSSRDSYNEKLFF,TGTGCCAGCAGCTCACGGGACAGTTATAATGAAAAACTGTTTTTT
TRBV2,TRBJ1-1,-,CASSDVYREAFF,TGTGCCAGCAGTGACGTCTACCGTGAAGCTTTCTTT
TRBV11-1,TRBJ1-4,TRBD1,CASSSGQGTEKLFF,TGTGCCAGCAGCTCGGGACAGGGGACGGAAAAACTGTTTTTT
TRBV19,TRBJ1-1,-,CASSLPQGSINTEAFF,TGTGCCAGTAGCCTGCCGCAGGGGTCCATCAACACTGAAGCTTTCTTT
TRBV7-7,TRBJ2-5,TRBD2,CASSPTSGQETQYF,TGTGCTAGCAGCCCTACTAGCGGCCAAGAGACCCAGTACTTC
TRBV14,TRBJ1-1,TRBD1,CASSQTGGFLDMNTEAFF,TGTGCCAGCAGCCAGACAGGGGGATTCCTCGACATGAACACTGAAGCTTTCTTT
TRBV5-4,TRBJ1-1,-,CASSFRGGGTEAFF,TGTGCCAGCAGCTTCCGAGGGGGGGGCACTGAAGCTTTCTTT
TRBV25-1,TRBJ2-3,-,CASSERVGNPDTQYF,TGTGCCAGCAGTGAACGGGTCGGCAACCCCGATACGCAGTATTTT
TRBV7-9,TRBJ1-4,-,CASSLRTDLNEKLFF,TGTGCCAGCAGCTTACGGACAGACCTTAATGAAAAACTGTTTTTT
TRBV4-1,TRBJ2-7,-,CASSQSRIGASYYEQYF,TGCGCCAGCAGCCAGTCCCGCATAGGGGCATCCTATTACGAGCAGTACTTC
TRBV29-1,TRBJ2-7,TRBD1,CSVTGTGLYEQYF,TGCAGCGTAACCGGGACAGGCCTATACGAGCAGTACTTC
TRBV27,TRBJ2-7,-,CASSFGATDPYEQYF,TGTGCCAGCAGTTTTGGCGCGACAGACCCCTACGAGCAGTACTTC
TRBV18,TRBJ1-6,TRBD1,CASSRGQGGNSPLHF,TGTGCCAGCTCACGCGGACAGGGGGGTAATTCACCCCTCCACTTT
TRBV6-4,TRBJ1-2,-,CASRADSQLYGYTF,TGTGCCAGCAGGGCAGACAGCCAGCTCTATGGCTACACCTTC
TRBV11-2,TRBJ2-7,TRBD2,CASTLTSGTHEQYF,TGTGCCAGCACCTTGACTAGCGGGACACACGAGCAGTACTTC
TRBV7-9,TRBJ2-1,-,CASSLTGVNEQFF,TGTGCCAGCAGCTTAACGGGGGTCAATGAGCAGTTCTTC
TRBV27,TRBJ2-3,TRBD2,CASKLAGGPVDTQYF,TGTGCCAGCAAACTAGCGGGGGGGCCGGTAGATACGCAGTATTTT
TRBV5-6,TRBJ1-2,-,CASSLEGKDYYGYTF,TGTGCCAGCAGCTTGGAGGGGAAAGACTACTATGGCTACACCTTC
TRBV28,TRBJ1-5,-,CASLPVPRQAANQPQHF,TGTGCCAGCCTTCCCGTTCCGCGACAGGCTGCTAATCAGCCCCAGCATTTT
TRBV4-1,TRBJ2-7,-,CASSHPRDTPDEQYF,TGCGCCAGCAGCCATCCCCGGGACACCCCTGACGAGCAGTACTTC
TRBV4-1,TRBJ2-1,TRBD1,CASSQDSTKDRGQYNEQFF,TGCGCCAGCAGCCAAGATTCGACGAAAGACAGGGGGCAGTACAATGAGCAGTTCTTC
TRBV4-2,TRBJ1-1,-,CASSQDLRATEAFF,TGTGCCAGCAGCCAAGATTTGAGGGCCACTGAAGCTTTCTTT
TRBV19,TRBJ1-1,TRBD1,CASSPQGGPEAFF,TGTGCCAGTAGCCCCCAGGGGGGCCCTGAAGCTTTCTTT
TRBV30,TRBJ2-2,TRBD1,CASGQGNTGELFF,TGTGCCTCCGGACAGGGTAACACCGGGGAGCTGTTTTTT
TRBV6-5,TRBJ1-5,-,CASSSRTENQPQHF,TGTGCCAGCAGTTCCCGGACAGAGAATCAGCCCCAGCATTTT
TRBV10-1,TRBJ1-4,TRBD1,CASMGFRGTEKLFF,TGCGCCAGTATGGGATTCAGGGGGACTGAAAAACTGTTTTTT
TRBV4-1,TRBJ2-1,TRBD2,CASSRTGLAGPYNEQFF,TGCGCCAGCAGCCGAACCGGACTAGCGGGGCCGTACAATGAGCAGTTCTTC
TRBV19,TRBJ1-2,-,CASKKKGENYGYTF,TGTGCCAGTAAGAAAAAAGGAGAAAACTATGGCTACACCTTC
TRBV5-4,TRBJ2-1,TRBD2,CASSFVGRGASYNEQFF,TGTGCCAGCAGCTTTGTAGGGCGGGGGGCCTCCTACAATGAGCAGTTCTTC
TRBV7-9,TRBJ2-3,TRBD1,CASSSSGTGGTDTQYF,TGTGCCAGCAGCTCCTCCGGGACAGGGGGGACAGATACGCAGTATTTT
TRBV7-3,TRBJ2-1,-,CASSLIGGSSYNEQFF,TGTGCCAGCAGCTTAATTGGGGGGTCCTCCTACAATGAGCAGTTCTTC
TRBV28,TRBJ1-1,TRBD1,CASRSQGGGAEAFF,TGTGCCAGCAGGTCACAGGGGGGAGGCGCTGAAGCTTTCTTT
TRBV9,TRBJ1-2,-,CASSVGPFGYTF,TGTGCCAGCAGCGTAGGGCCTTTTGGCTACACCTTC
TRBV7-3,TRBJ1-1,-,CASSPAQGSEAFF,TGTGCCAGCAGCCCCGCCCAGGGATCTGAAGCTTTCTTT
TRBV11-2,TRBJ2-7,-,CASSLDGPLGLYEQYF,TGTGCCAGCAGCTTAGATGGTCCCTTGGGACTCTACGAGCAGTACTTC
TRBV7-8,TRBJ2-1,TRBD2,CASSFGLAFYNEQFF,TGTGCCAGCAGCTTTGGACTAGCGTTTTACAATGAGCAGTTCTTC
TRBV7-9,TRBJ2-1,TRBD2,CASSSRPGGASGEQFF,TGTGCCAGCAGCTCCCGTCCGGGGGGGGCGAGTGGTGAGCAGTTCTTC
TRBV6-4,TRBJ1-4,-,CASSQATNEKLFF,TGTGCCAGCAGCCAGGCAACTAATGAAAAACTGTTTTTT
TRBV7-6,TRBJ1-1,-,CASSLEVGHMNTEAFF,TGTGCCAGCAGCTTAGAGGTGGGACATATGAACACTGAAGCTTTCTTT
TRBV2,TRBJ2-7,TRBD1,CASSVIGQGVRYEQYF,TGTGCCAGCAGTGTTATTGGACAGGGGGTTAGGTACGAGCAGTACTTC
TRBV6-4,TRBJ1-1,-,CASSATGSGTEAFF,TGTGCCAGCAGTGCCACAGGGTCTGGCACTGAAGCTTTCTTT
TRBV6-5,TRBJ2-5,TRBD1,CASSFPGTGGETQYF,TGTGCCAGCAGTTTCCCCGGGACAGGGGGAGAGACCCAGTACTTC
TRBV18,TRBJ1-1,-,CASSPLRENTEAFF,TGTGCCAGCTCACCCCTCCGGGAGAACACTGAAGCTTTCTTT
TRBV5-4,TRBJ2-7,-,CASSLGVTAYEQYF,TGTGCCAGCAGCTTGGGGGTGACAGCCTACGAGCAGTACTTC
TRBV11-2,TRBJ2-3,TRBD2,CASSVLVTGIAGVWDTQYF,TGTGCCAGCAGCGTTCTGGTTACGGGAATAGCGGGGGTCTGGGATACGCAGTATTTT
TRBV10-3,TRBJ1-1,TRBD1,CAISVTGEGDTEAFF,TGTGCCATCAGTGTAACAGGGGAAGGGGACACTGAAGCTTTCTTT
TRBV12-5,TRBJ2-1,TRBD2,CASGLRTSGGNEQFF,TGTGCTAGTGGTTTGCGAACTAGCGGGGGAAATGAGCAGTTCTTC